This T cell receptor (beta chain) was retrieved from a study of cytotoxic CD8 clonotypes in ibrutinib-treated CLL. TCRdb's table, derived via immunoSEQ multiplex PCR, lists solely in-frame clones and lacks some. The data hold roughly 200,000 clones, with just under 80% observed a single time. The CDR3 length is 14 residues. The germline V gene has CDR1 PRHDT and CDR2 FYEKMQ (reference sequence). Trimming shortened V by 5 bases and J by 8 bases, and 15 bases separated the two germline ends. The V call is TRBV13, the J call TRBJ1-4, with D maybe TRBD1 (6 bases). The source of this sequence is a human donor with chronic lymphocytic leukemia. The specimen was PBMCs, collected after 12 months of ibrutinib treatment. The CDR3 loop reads CASSLGGGREKLFF. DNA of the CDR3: TGTGCCAGCAGCCTCGGGGGCGGGCGAGAAAAACTGTTTTTT.